The rows below give T cell receptor beta chains drawn from one sample of a study of blood T cell repertoires in COVID-19. Clones were read by immunoSEQ multiplex PCR, and TCRdb kept only the in-frame ones, dropping some. Of about 130,000 clones listed, 84% are singletons. The specimen sequenced was peripheral blood. These receptors all stem from a human donor in a cohort sampled during active COVID-19. Both conserved end residues are part of each CDR3. The D gene is left open where the match is weak. Rows give clone size only sometimes, using once, few, many, or a class for an expanded clone.

TRBV7-2	TRBD2	16	few	TRBJ2-7	TGTGCCAGCAGCTTAGTGGCTAGTCTTATGGGGGGGGAGCAGTACTTC	CASSLVASLMGGEQYF
TRBV12-5	TRBD1	13	.	TRBJ1-2	TGTGCTAGTGGCCAGGGACAGGGCGGCGGCTACACCTTC	CASGQGQGGGYTF
TRBV5-4	TRBD1	14	.	TRBJ1-1	TGTGCCAGCAGCACAGGACAGGGAGGAACTGAAGCTTTCTTT	CASSTGQGGTEAFF
TRBV6-5	TRBD1	15	.	TRBJ1-4	TGTGCCAGCAGTTACTCGGGACAGGAGGGTGAAAAACTGTTTTTT	CASSYSGQEGEKLFF
TRBV4-1	.	16	.	TRBJ1-2	TGCGCCAGCAGCCCCCAAGAAGTCGCAGGGAACTATGGCTACACCTTC	CASSPQEVAGNYGYTF
TRBV5-1	TRBD1	15	once	TRBJ2-7	TGCGCCAGCAGCTTGGGGGGACAGGGTGCTTACGAGCAGTACTTC	CASSLGGQGAYEQYF
TRBV7-9	TRBD2	19	.	TRBJ2-7	TGTGCCAGCAGCATCGCCCCGGGAGCGGGGGGCGAACAACCCTACGAGCAGTACTTC	CASSIAPGAGGEQPYEQYF
TRBV6-5	TRBD1	15	.	TRBJ1-1	TGTGCCAGCAGTTTCTCGGACAGGACGAACACTGAAGCTTTCTTT	CASSFSDRTNTEAFF
TRBV27	.	16	.	TRBJ1-4	TGTGCCAACTATCCTCGAGGTTCCGCGACTAATGAAAAACTGTTTTTT	CANYPRGSATNEKLFF
TRBV5-8	TRBD1	15	.	TRBJ1-4	TGTGCCAGCAGCAGGGTGGGGACAGGGGATGAAAAACTGTTTTTT	CASSRVGTGDEKLFF
TRBV25-1	TRBD1	15	.	TRBJ1-6	TGTGCCAGCAGTCAACCCGGGACAGGGGGCTCACCCCTCCACTTT	CASSQPGTGGSPLHF
TRBV5-1	.	13	few	TRBJ2-1	TGCGCCAGCAGCAATCTAGCCGACAATGAGCAGTTCTTC	CASSNLADNEQFF
TRBV11-1	.	12	.	TRBJ2-7	TGTGCCAGCAGCTTAACAGACTACGAGCAGTACTTC	CASSLTDYEQYF
TRBV7-9	.	16	once	TRBJ2-1	TGTGCCAGCAGCTTAGAGTACGGGAGCTCCTACAATGAGCAGTTCTTC	CASSLEYGSSYNEQFF
TRBV4-1	TRBD1	16	.	TRBJ1-4	TGCGCCAGCAGCCAAGCTCAGGGGGCTGAGGGTGAAAAACTGTTTTTT	CASSQAQGAEGEKLFF
TRBV9	.	15	.	TRBJ2-3	TGTGCCAGCAGCACCCGACAGGAAAGCACAGATACGCAGTATTTT	CASSTRQESTDTQYF
TRBV5-3	TRBD2	18	.	TRBJ2-3	TGTGCCAGAAGCTTGGAAGGGACTAGCGGGGGGGCCGCAGATACGCAGTATTTT	CARSLEGTSGGAADTQYF
TRBV6-4	.	13	.	TRBJ2-7	TGTGCCAGCAGTGACCCTCTAACGAACGAGCAGTACTTC	CASSDPLTNEQYF
TRBV4-1	.	14	.	TRBJ1-5	TGCGCCAGCAGCCAAGTCGACAGGAATCAGCCCCAGCATTTT	CASSQVDRNQPQHF
TRBV3-1/TRBV3-2	.	16	.	TRBJ1-2	TGTGCCAGCAGCCACCGGACAGTCCCGGGGAACTATGGCTACACCTTC	CASSHRTVPGNYGYTF
TRBV7-9	TRBD2	17	.	TRBJ2-1	TGTGCCAGCAGCTCTGACCGGGGACTAGCGGGGATCAATGAGCAGTTCTTC	CASSSDRGLAGINEQFF
TRBV10-3	.	17	.	TRBJ2-7	TGTGCCATCAGTGAGTCGATTCCAGGCCAGGGCGTGGGCGAGCAGTACTTC	CAISESIPGQGVGEQYF
TRBV5-4	TRBD1	15	.	TRBJ1-2	TGTGCCAGCAGCATAAGACAGGGGGTAGGGTATGGCTACACCTTC	CASSIRQGVGYGYTF
TRBV27	.	15	once	TRBJ1-2	TGTGCCAGCAGCAAAAGCTCGCGGGGGCTCTATGGCTACACCTTC	CASSKSSRGLYGYTF
TRBV7-9	TRBD2	15	.	TRBJ2-2	TGTGCCAGCAGCCCGGGGGGGCAGAACACCGGGGAGCTGTTTTTT	CASSPGGQNTGELFF
TRBV10-3	.	13	.	TRBJ2-7	TGTGCCATCAGCTCAGCAGGCTCCTACGAGCAGTACTTC	CAISSAGSYEQYF
TRBV19	TRBD2	16	.	TRBJ2-1	TGTGCCAGTAGACCCCGAGGGCTAGCGGGTGACAATGAGCAGTTCTTC	CASRPRGLAGDNEQFF
TRBV2	.	13	.	TRBJ1-1	TGTGCCAGCAGTGATTCACAGGACGGAGAAGCTTTCTTT	CASSDSQDGEAFF
TRBV3-1/TRBV3-2	TRBD2	13	.	TRBJ2-5	TGTGCCAGCAGGCGGGGGGGGCAAGAGACCCAGTACTTC	CASRRGGQETQYF
TRBV5-4	.	14	.	TRBJ1-1	TGTGCCAGCAGCTTGGACAGGGCGCAAACTGAAGCTTTCTTT	CASSLDRAQTEAFF
TRBV5-1	.	15	.	TRBJ2-5	TGCGCCAGCAGCCCCGAGTCGCAGGAGGGGGAGACCCAGTACTTC	CASSPESQEGETQYF
TRBV11-3	.	16	.	TRBJ1-4	TGTGCCAGCAGCCCCGAGTCCCGCGCAACTAATGAAAAACTGTTTTTT	CASSPESRATNEKLFF
TRBV3-1/TRBV3-2	.	16	.	TRBJ1-5	TGTGCCAGCAGCCAAGGGGGCGGGGGCTGGGGACAGCCCCAGCATTTT	CASSQGGGGWGQPQHF
TRBV3-1/TRBV3-2	TRBD2	19	.	TRBJ2-1	TGTGCCAGCAGCCAAACCAGGACTAGCGGCCCCGCCTCCTACAATGAGCAGTTCTTC	CASSQTRTSGPASYNEQFF
TRBV6-5	.	13	.	TRBJ1-6	TGTGCCAGCAACAGCGGTCGGAAGTCACCCCTCCACTTT	CASNSGRKSPLHF
TRBV5-1	.	14	.	TRBJ2-2	TGCGCCAGCAGCTTTGAAGGGAGGACCGGGGAGCTGTTTTTT	CASSFEGRTGELFF
TRBV23-1	.	15	.	TRBJ1-4	TGCGCCAGCAGTCTTACCGGGACAAGGAGAGAGAAACTGTTTTTT	CASSLTGTRREKLFF
TRBV5-1	.	16	.	TRBJ1-1	TGCGCCAGCACCTGGACAGTAGCGGGAACGAACACTGAAGCTTTCTTT	CASTWTVAGTNTEAFF
TRBV9	TRBD1	19	.	TRBJ1-6	TGTGCCAGCAGCCTCACCGGGACAGGGGTCAGCTCCTATAATTCACCCCTCCACTTT	CASSLTGTGVSSYNSPLHF
TRBV13	.	16	once	TRBJ2-5	TGTGCCAGCAGCCCCACGCGGGGGCTACTACAAGAGACCCAGTACTTC	CASSPTRGLLQETQYF
TRBV5-1	TRBD1	13	.	TRBJ2-7	TGCGCCAGCCGGGACAGGGTCTCCTACGAGCAGTACTTC	CASRDRVSYEQYF
TRBV6-5	TRBD1	11	.	TRBJ1-2	TGTGCCAGCACCAGGGGGGATGGCTACACCTTC	CASTRGDGYTF
TRBV27	.	13	.	TRBJ2-7	TGTGCCAGCAGTTTATCCCCCGGCTACGAGCAGTACTTC	CASSLSPGYEQYF
TRBV7-8	TRBD1	14	.	TRBJ2-7	TGTGCCAGCAGCTTAACAGGGGTGACCTACGAGCAGTACTTC	CASSLTGVTYEQYF